This T cell receptor (beta chain) was profiled in a study of technical replicates of blood from a few donors (dated by TCRdb to 2015 to 2018). The library was prepared using the immunoSEQ multiplex PCR assay. TCRdb provides this immuneACCESS table in a form limited to in-frame rearrangements. Some clones are lacking; in checked studies, under half of them reflect an unresolved V gene, and why the rest are absent is not known. Here the sample has around 92,000 clones; 95% occur a single time. The top ten hold more than 0.2% of the sample. CDR1 and CDR2, per the germline V gene, are SGHVS and FNYEAQ. V was cut back by 0 bases and J by 0 bases, leaving a gap of 8 bases between them. Counted from cysteine to phenylalanine, this CDR3 has 15 amino acids. CDR3 DNA only is kept here, 45 bases in frame from base 1. Concerning this clone itself: The clone's antigen remains unknown. Base qualities are not provided; no much larger clone lies one nucleotide away.

Specimen: T cells isolated from PBMCs. The V gene is TRBV7-6 and the J gene is TRBJ1-1; the D region possibly corresponds to TRBD1 (5 bases align). This receptor was identified in a human donor in good health. This receptor carries the CDR3 CASSLATGMNTEAFF. The nucleotide sequence is TGTGCCAGCAGCTTAGCCACAGGCATGAACACTGAAGCTTTCTTT.